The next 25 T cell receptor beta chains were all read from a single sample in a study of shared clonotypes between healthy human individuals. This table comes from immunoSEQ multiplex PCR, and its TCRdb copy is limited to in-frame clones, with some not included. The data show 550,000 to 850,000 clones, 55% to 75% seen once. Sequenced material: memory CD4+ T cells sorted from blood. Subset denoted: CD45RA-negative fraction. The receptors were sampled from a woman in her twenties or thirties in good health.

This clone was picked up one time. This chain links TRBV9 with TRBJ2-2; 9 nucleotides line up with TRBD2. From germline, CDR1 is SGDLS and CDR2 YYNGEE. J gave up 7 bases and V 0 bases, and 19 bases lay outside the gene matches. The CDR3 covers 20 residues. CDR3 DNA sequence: TGTGCCAGCAGCGTAGAAGCCTGGCCGCGTAGCGGGAGACAAGGCGGGGAGCTGTTTTTT. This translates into CASSVEAWPRSGRQGGELFF. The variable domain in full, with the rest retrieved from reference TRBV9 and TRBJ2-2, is DSGVTQTPKHLITATGQRVTLRCSPRSGDLSVYWYQQSLDQGLQFLIQYYNGEERAKGNILERFSAQQFPDLHSELNLSSLELGDSALYFCASSVEAWPRSGRQGGELFFGEGSRLTVL.

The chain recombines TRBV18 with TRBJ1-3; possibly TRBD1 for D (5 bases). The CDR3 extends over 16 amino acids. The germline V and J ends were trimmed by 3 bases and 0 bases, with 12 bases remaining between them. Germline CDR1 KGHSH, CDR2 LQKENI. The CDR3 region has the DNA TGTGCCAGCTCACCTAGGGACGTGAGCTCTGGAAACACCATATATTTT. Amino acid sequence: CASSPRDVSSGNTIYF.

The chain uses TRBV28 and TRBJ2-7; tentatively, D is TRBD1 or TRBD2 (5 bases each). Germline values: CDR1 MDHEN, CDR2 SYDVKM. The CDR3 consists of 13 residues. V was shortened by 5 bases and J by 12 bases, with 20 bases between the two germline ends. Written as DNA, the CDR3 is TGTGCCAGCAGTCCAGGGCACCTAGCCATTGCGTACTTC. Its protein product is CASSPGHLAIAYF.

The CDR3 coding sequence is TGTGCCAGTAGTACCAGGGGGGCTGGCTACACCTTC. Its translation is CASSTRGAGYTF. The chain links TRBV19 to TRBJ1-2, with 7 positions matching TRBD1. Germline loops: CDR1 LNHDA, CDR2 SQIVND (reference sequence). J was trimmed by 7 bases and V by 4 bases; bases with no gene match: 3. The CDR3 spans 12 residues. Complete variable domain (other parts from reference TRBV19 and TRBJ1-2): DGGITQSPKYLFRKEGQNVTLSCEQNLNHDAMYWYRQDPGQGLRLIYYSQIVNDFQKGDIAEGYSVSREKKESFPLTVTSAQKNPTAFYLCASSTRGAGYTFGSGTRLTVV.

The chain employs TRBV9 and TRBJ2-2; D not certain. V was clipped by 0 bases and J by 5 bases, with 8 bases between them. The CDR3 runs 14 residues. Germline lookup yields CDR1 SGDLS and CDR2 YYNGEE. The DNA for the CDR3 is TGTGCCAGCAGCGTAGGCCAGTCGACCGGGGAGCTGTTTTTT. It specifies CASSVGQSTGELFF.

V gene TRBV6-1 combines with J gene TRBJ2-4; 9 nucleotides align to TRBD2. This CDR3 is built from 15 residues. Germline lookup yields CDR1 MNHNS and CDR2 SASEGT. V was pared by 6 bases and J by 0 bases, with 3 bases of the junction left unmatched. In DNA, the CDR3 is TGTGCCAGCAGAGCACTAGCGGGAGCCAAAAACATTCAGTACTTC. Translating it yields CASRALAGAKNIQYF.

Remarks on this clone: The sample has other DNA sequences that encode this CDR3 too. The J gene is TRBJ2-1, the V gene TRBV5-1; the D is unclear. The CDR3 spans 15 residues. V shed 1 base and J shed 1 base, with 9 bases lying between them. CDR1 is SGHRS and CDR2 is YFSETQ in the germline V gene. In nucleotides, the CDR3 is TGCGCCAGCAGCTTGTCTACCGCTTCCTACAATGAGCAGTTCTTC. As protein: CASSLSTASYNEQFF.

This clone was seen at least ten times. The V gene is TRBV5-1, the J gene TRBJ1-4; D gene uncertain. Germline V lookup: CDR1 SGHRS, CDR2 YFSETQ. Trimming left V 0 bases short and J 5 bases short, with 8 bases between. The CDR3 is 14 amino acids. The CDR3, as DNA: TGCGCCAGCAGCTTGGGTCTGGAGAATGAAAAACTGTTTTTT. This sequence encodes CASSLGLENEKLFF. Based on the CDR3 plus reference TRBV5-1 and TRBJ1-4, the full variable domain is KAGVTQTPRYLIKTRGQQVTLSCSPISGHRSVSWYQQTPGQGLQFLFEYFSETQRNKGNFPGRFSGRQFSNSRSEMNVSTLELGDSALYLCASSLGLENEKLFFGSGTQLSVL.

The CDR3 region is CASRHAGGSAFF. DNA for the CDR3: TGTGCCAGCAGACACGCGGGGGGCTCAGCTTTCTTT. This chain uses TRBV11-2 with TRBJ1-1, with D perhaps TRBD1 (6 bases). The germline V gene encodes CDR1 SGHAT and CDR2 FQNNGV. The length of the CDR3 is 12 residues. V dropped 6 bases and J dropped 10 bases, with 15 bases sitting between them.

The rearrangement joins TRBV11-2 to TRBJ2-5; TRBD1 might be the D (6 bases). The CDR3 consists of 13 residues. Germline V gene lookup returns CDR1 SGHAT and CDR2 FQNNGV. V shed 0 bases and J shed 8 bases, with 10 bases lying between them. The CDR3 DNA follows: TGTGCCAGCAGCTTAGATCAGGGGAGAACCCAGTACTTC. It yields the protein CASSLDQGRTQYF.

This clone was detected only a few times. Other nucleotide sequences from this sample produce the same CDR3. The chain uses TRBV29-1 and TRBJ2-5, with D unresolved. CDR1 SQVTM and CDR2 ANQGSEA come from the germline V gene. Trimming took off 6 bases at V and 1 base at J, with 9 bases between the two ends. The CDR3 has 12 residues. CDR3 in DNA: TGCAGCGTGGCCCTCGGCCAAGAGACCCAGTACTTC. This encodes CSVALGQETQYF.

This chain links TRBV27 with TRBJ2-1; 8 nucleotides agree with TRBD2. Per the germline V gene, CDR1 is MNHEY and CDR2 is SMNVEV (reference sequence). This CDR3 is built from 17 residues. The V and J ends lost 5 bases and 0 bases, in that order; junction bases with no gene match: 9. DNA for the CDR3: TGTGCCAGCAGTCCCTCCCTTCTAGCGGGCTCCTACAATGAGCAGTTCTTC. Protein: CASSPSLLAGSYNEQFF.

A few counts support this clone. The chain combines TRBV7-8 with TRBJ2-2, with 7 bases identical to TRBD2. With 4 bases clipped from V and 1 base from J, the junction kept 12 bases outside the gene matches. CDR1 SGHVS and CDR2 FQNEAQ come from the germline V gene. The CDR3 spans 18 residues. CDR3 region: CASSSKTGIAGNTGELFF. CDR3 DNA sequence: TGTGCCAGCAGCTCTAAGACGGGTATAGCGGGGAACACCGGGGAGCTGTTTTTT.

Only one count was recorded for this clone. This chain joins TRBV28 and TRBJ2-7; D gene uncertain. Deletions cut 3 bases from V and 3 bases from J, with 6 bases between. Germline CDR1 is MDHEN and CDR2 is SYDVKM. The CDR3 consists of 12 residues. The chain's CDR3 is CASSFLFYEQYF. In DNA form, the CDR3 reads TGTGCCAGCAGTTTTTTATTCTACGAGCAGTACTTC.

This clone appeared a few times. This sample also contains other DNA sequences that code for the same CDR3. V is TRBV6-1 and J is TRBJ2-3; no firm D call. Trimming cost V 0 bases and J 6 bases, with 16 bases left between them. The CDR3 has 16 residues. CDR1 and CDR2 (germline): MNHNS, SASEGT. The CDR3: CASSEAVASGGDTQYF. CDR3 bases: TGTGCCAGCAGTGAAGCCGTGGCATCCGGTGGGGATACGCAGTATTTT.

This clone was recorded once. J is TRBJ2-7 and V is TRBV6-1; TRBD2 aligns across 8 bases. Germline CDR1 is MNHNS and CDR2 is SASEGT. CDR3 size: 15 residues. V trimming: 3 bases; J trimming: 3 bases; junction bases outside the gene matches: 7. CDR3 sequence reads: CASSESIAGYYEQYF. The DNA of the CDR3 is TGTGCCAGCAGTGAGTCAATAGCGGGGTACTACGAGCAGTACTTC.

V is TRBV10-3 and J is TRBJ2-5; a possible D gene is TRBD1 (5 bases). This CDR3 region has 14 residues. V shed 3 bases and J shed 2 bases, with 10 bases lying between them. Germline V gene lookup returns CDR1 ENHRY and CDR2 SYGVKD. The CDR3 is CAISEGVEQETQYF. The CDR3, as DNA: TGTGCCATCAGTGAAGGGGTAGAACAAGAGACCCAGTACTTC.

The CDR3 nucleotides read TGTGCCAGCAGCCAAGGAGGGACAGGGGACAATCAGCCCCAGCATTTT. This translates into CASSQGGTGDNQPQHF. V usage is TRBV4-2 and J usage is TRBJ1-5; 10 bases fit TRBD1. This CDR3 region has 16 residues. Germline-derived CDR1 and CDR2 are LGHNA and YNFKEQ. Unmatched junction bases numbered 3, after V lost 1 base and J lost 3 bases.

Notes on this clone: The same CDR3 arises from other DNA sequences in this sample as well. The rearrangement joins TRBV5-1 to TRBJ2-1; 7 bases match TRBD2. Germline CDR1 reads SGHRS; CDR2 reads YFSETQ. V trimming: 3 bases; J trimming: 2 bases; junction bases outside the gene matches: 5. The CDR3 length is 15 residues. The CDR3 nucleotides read TGCGCCAGCAGCTACTCTAGCGGTGCCTACAATGAGCAGTTCTTC. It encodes CASSYSSGAYNEQFF.

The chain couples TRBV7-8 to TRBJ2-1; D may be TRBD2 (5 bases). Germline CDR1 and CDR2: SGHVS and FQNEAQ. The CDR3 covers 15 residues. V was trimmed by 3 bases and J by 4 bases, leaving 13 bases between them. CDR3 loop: CASSFEGVQYNEQFF. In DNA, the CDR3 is TGTGCCAGCAGCTTTGAGGGAGTACAATACAATGAGCAGTTCTTC.

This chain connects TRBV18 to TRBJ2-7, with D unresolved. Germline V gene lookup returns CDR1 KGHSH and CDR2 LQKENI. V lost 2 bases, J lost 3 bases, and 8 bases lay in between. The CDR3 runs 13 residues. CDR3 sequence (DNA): TGTGCCAGCTCACCAAAACAGTACTACGAGCAGTACTTC. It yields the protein CASSPKQYYEQYF. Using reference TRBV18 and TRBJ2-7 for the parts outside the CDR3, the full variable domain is NAGVMQNPRHLVRRRGQEARLRCSPMKGHSHVYWYRQLPEEGLKFMVYLQKENIIDESGMPKERFSAEFPKEGPSILRIQQVVRGDSAAYFCASSPKQYYEQYFGPGTRLTVT.

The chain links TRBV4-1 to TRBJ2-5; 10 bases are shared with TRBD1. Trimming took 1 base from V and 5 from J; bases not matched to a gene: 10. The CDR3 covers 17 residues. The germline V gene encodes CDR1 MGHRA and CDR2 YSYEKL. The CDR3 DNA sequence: TGCGCCAGCAGCCAAGCTATAGGGGACAGGGGTTGGGAGACCCAGTACTTC. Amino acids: CASSQAIGDRGWETQYF.

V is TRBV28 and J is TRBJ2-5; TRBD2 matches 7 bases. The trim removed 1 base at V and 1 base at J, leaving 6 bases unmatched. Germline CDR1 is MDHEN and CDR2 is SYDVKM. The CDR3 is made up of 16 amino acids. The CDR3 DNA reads TGTGCCAGCAGTTTATTTCCTAGCGGAATCCAAGAGACCCAGTACTTC. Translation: CASSLFPSGIQETQYF.

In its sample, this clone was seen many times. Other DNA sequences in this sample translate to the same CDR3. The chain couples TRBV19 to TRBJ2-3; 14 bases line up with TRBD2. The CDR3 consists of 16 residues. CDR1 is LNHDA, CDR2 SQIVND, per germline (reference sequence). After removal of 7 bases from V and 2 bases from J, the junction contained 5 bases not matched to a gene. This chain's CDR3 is CASNRLAGGPTDTQYF. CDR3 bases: TGTGCCAGTAACCGACTAGCGGGAGGGCCCACAGATACGCAGTATTTT. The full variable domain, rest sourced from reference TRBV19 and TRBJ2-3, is DGGITQSPKYLFRKEGQNVTLSCEQNLNHDAMYWYRQDPGQGLRLIYYSQIVNDFQKGDIAEGYSVSREKKESFPLTVTSAQKNPTAFYLCASNRLAGGPTDTQYFGPGTRLTVL.

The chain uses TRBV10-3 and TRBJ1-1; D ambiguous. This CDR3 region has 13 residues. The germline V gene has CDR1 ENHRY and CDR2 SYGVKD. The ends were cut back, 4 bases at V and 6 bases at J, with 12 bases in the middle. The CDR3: CAISGEEGSEAFF. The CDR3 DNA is TGTGCCATCAGTGGAGAAGAGGGATCTGAAGCTTTCTTT.